The 25 T cell receptor beta chains below come from one sample, sequenced in a study of blood T cell repertoires in COVID-19 (dated by TCRdb to 2018 to 2021). Libraries were constructed by the immunoSEQ multiplex PCR assay. TCRdb re-hosts the immuneACCESS table, in-frame sequences only. Its copies lack some clones; in the studies checked, an unresolved V gene accounts for under half of them, and the cause for the rest is not known. A total of about 120,000 clones appear in this sample, around four fifths of them only once. The biggest ten clones account for 9% to 13% of the sample. Input material: peripheral blood. The receptors were sampled from a human donor in a cohort sampled during active COVID-19.

The rearrangement uses TRBV2 and TRBJ2-2, with TRBD2 identical over 10 bases. Trimming removed 3 bases from V and 0 bases from J; junction bases left unmatched: 4. The CDR3 spans 17 residues. Germline V gene lookup returns CDR1 SNHLY and CDR2 FYNNEI. The CDR3 loop is CASSDSSGGPNTGELFF. CDR3 DNA: TGTGCCAGCAGTGATTCTAGCGGGGGCCCGAACACCGGGGAGCTGTTTTTT.

Comment on this clone: A much larger clonotype is one base distant, so this may be a read error. At the DNA level, this CDR3 is encoded by other sequences in the same sample as well. This chain links TRBV5-1 with TRBJ2-7; 10 bases line up with TRBD2. Germline assignment: CDR1 SGHRS and CDR2 YFSETQ. V shed 4 bases and J 6 bases; nucleotides not matched to a gene: 7. CDR3 size: 14 residues. CDR3 DNA: TGCGCCAGCAGCCCATCAGGGACTAGCGCCGAGCAGTACTTC. Amino acid sequence: CASSPSGTSAEQYF.

This rearrangement joins TRBV15 to TRBJ2-7; no definite D call. The CDR3 totals 13 residues. With 3 bases removed from V and 6 bases from J, the gap between germline ends came to 12 bases. Germline values: CDR1 LNHNV, CDR2 YYDKDF (reference sequence). The CDR3, as DNA: TGTGCCACCAGCAGCCAGCGAGGTACCGAGCAGTACTTC. Encoded protein: CATSSQRGTEQYF.

The chain has TRBV2 and TRBJ2-1, with D possibly being TRBD2 (7 bases). Germline lookup yields CDR1 SNHLY and CDR2 FYNNEI. There are 14 residues in the CDR3. Trimming took off 3 bases at V and 7 bases at J, with 13 bases between the two ends. As DNA, the CDR3 is TGTGCCAGCAGTGAGGGGGGGCCACGGAATGAGCAGTTCTTC. Amino acid sequence: CASSEGGPRNEQFF.

This rearrangement joins TRBV2 to TRBJ2-4; no clear D. Germline V lookup: CDR1 SNHLY, CDR2 FYNNEI. CDR3 length equals 14 residues. V was clipped by 6 bases and J by 6 bases, with 15 bases between them. The CDR3 here is CASRGDGNRNIQYF. The DNA of the CDR3 is TGTGCCAGCAGGGGTGATGGAAACAGAAACATTCAGTACTTC.

The chain uses TRBV5-1 and TRBJ2-2, with 10 bases lining up with TRBD1. Per germline, CDR1 SGHRS and CDR2 YFSETQ. The CDR3 covers 16 residues. The ends lost 4 bases at V and 2 bases at J; junction bases unmatched: 5. The CDR3 region is CASSERTGGNTGELFF. CDR3 nucleotide sequence: TGCGCCAGCAGCGAACGGACAGGGGGTAACACCGGGGAGCTGTTTTTT. Filled out from reference TRBV5-1 and TRBJ2-2, the complete variable domain reads KAGVTQTPRYLIKTRGQQVTLSCSPISGHRSVSWYQQTPGQGLQFLFEYFSETQRNKGNFPGRFSGRQFSNSRSEMNVSTLELGDSALYLCASSERTGGNTGELFFGEGSRLTVL.

This clone was observed a few times. The CDR3 is CASSHYRGRGSNTGELFF. In DNA form, the CDR3 reads TGCGCCAGCAGCCACTACCGGGGGCGGGGGTCGAACACCGGGGAGCTGTTTTTT. The chain has TRBV4-3 and TRBJ2-2; D is perhaps TRBD2 (7 bases). Germline V CDR1 and CDR2: LGHNA, YSLEER. There are 18 residues in the CDR3. V shed 3 bases and J shed 0 bases, with 17 bases lying between them.

The rearrangement joins TRBV7-9 to TRBJ1-5; 9 nucleotides match TRBD1. The germline V gene has CDR1 SEHNR and CDR2 FQNEAQ (reference sequence). The CDR3 covers 16 residues. V lost 5 bases, J lost 2 bases, and 7 bases stayed unmatched. This CDR3 is CASSPLTGGGNQPQHF. CDR3 in DNA: TGTGCCAGCAGCCCCCTGACAGGGGGGGGCAATCAGCCCCAGCATTTT.

This clone was picked up a small number of times. The rearrangement joins TRBV19 to TRBJ1-5; 7 bases line up with TRBD1. Trimming cost V 4 bases and J 1 base; bases outside gene matches: 13. Germline V lookup: CDR1 LNHDA, CDR2 SQIVND (reference sequence). This CDR3 is 18 amino acids long. CDR3: CASSSGTVHGGSNQPQHF. DNA for the CDR3: TGTGCCAGTAGTAGTGGGACAGTCCATGGGGGGAGCAATCAGCCCCAGCATTTT.

The rearrangement joins TRBV7-2 to TRBJ2-2; 7 nucleotides align to TRBD2. CDR3 length: 15 residues. V lost 5 bases, J lost 0 bases, and 3 bases stayed unmatched. Germline V gene sequence: CDR1 SGHTA, CDR2 FQGNSA. CDR3 region: CASSPAGPNTGELFF. The CDR3 DNA reads as TGTGCCAGCAGCCCAGCGGGGCCGAACACCGGGGAGCTGTTTTTT.

This clone was observed a few times. The V and J genes are TRBV6-5 and TRBJ1-1, with D possibly TRBD1 on 6 matching bases. The CDR3 is made up of 15 amino acids. V was pared by 2 bases and J by 6 bases, with 16 bases between. CDR1 is MNHEY and CDR2 is SVGAGI in the germline V gene. Here the CDR3 DNA reads TGTGCCAGCAGTTACGGAACAGGGAGCTCCCCTGAAGCTTTCTTT. As protein: CASSYGTGSSPEAFF.

This clone showed up just a few times. The chain employs TRBV15 and TRBJ1-1; 7 bases line up with TRBD1. CDR1 is LNHNV, CDR2 YYDKDF, per germline (reference sequence). This CDR3 has 13 residues. V was pared by 2 bases and J by 10 bases, with 7 bases of the junction left unmatched. The CDR3 DNA is TGTGCCACCAGCAGACCACAGGGGCTAGGAGCTTTCTTT. Its protein product is CATSRPQGLGAFF.

Here the CDR3 DNA reads TGCGCCAGCAGCTCTGGACAGGGAAGGGATGGCTACACCTTC. It yields the protein CASSSGQGRDGYTF. The chain has TRBV4-1 and TRBJ1-2; the match to TRBD1 covers 8 bases. This CDR3 contains 14 residues. V trimming: 5 bases; J trimming: 6 bases; junction bases outside the gene matches: 8. The germline V gene has CDR1 MGHRA and CDR2 YSYEKL.

The chain joins TRBV15 to TRBJ2-7, with 7 positions matching TRBD1. The germline V gene encodes CDR1 LNHNV and CDR2 YYDKDF (reference sequence). V trimming: 0 bases; J trimming: 0 bases; junction bases outside the gene matches: 2. There are 15 residues in the CDR3. For the CDR3, the DNA is TGTGCCACCAGCAGAGATCCAGGGGGCTCCTACGAGCAGTACTTC. Residues: CATSRDPGGSYEQYF.

This chain joins TRBV2 and TRBJ2-3, with 7 bases aligning to TRBD1. Germline values: CDR1 SNHLY, CDR2 FYNNEI. With 10 bases clipped from V and 2 bases from J, the junction kept 9 bases outside the gene matches. The CDR3 loop spans 14 amino acids. The CDR3 sequence: CANKQGMNTDTQYF. CDR3 nucleotides: TGTGCCAACAAACAGGGGATGAACACAGATACGCAGTATTTT. Full variable domain (outside the CDR3, taken from reference TRBV2 and TRBJ2-3): EPEVTQTPSHQVTQMGQEVILRCVPISNHLYFYWYRQILGQKVEFLVSFYNNEISEKSEIFDDQFSVERPDGSNFTLKIRSTKLEDSAMYFCANKQGMNTDTQYFGPGTRLTVL.

The rearrangement joins TRBV10-3 to TRBJ1-2, with 10 bases identical to TRBD1. Germline V CDR1 and CDR2: ENHRY, SYGVKD. The ends lost 8 bases at V and 8 bases at J; junction bases unmatched: 8. This CDR3 comprises 13 residues. The CDR3 DNA reads TGTGCCATCTTCGACAGGGGGCGGAAAGGCTACACCTTC. It translates to CAIFDRGRKGYTF.

V and J are TRBV7-2 and TRBJ2-5, with D possibly being TRBD1 (5 bases). Trimming removed 1 base at V and 4 bases at J, with 16 bases between. The CDR3 is made up of 16 amino acids. Germline CDR1 is SGHTA and CDR2 is FQGNSA. CDR3 in DNA: TGTGCCAGCAGCTTAGGTTCGGCCAGGGCGACAGAGACCCAGTACTTC. This codes for CASSLGSARATETQYF.

CDR3: CASSQGGQGGETQYF. The CDR3 DNA reads as TGTGCCAGCAGCCAAGGGGGGCAGGGAGGGGAGACCCAGTACTTC. The chain has TRBV9 and TRBJ2-5, with TRBD2 as a possible D gene (7 bases). The CDR3 is 15 residues long. Trimming shortened V by 4 bases and J by 5 bases, and 18 bases separated the two germline ends. Germline V gene sequence: CDR1 SGDLS, CDR2 YYNGEE. The full variable domain, completed using reference TRBV9 and TRBJ2-5, is DSGVTQTPKHLITATGQRVTLRCSPRSGDLSVYWYQQSLDQGLQFLIQYYNGEERAKGNILERFSAQQFPDLHSELNLSSLELGDSALYFCASSQGGQGGETQYFGPGTRLLVL.

In its sample, this clone was seen a few times. The chain has TRBV13 and TRBJ1-3; 10 bases map to TRBD1. J gave up 8 bases and V 5 bases, and 6 bases lay outside the gene matches. Germline assignment: CDR1 PRHDT and CDR2 FYEKMQ (reference sequence). The CDR3 has 14 residues. The CDR3 DNA is TGTGCCAGCAGCCGCCGGGACAGGGGAGACACCATATATTTT. As protein: CASSRRDRGDTIYF. Together with reference TRBV13 and TRBJ1-3, the CDR3 gives the full variable domain: AAGVIQSPRHLIKEKRETATLKCYPIPRHDTVYWYQQGPGQDPQFLISFYEKMQSDKGSIPDRFSAQQFSDYHSELNMSSLELGDSALYFCASSRRDRGDTIYFGEGSWLTVV.

The rearrangement uses TRBV11-3 and TRBJ2-4, with unresolved D. Trimming removed 4 bases at V and 1 base at J, with 8 bases between. Germline CDR1 reads SGHNT; CDR2 reads YENEEA. This CDR3 spans 14 amino acids. The CDR3 nucleotides read TGTGCCAGCAGCTCACAGAAGGCCAAAAACATTCAGTACTTC. Protein product: CASSSQKAKNIQYF.

This clone was seen a few times. The CDR3 nucleotides are TGTGCCAGCAGTATTTTCACAGGGGAGGTTGGCTACACCTTC. This gives the protein CASSIFTGEVGYTF. V and J are TRBV2 and TRBJ1-2; the match to TRBD1 covers 7 bases. V lost 5 bases and J lost 7; bases outside the gene matches: 10. Looked up from germline, CDR1 is SNHLY and CDR2 is FYNNEI. This CDR3 contains 14 residues.

V is TRBV5-4 and J is TRBJ2-3; D uncertain. V was shortened by 2 bases and J by 0 bases, with 13 bases between the two germline ends. This CDR3 is 16 amino acids long. Germline V gives CDR1 SGHNT, CDR2 YYREEE (reference sequence). The CDR3 region is CASSFRLGSSTDTQYF. Here the CDR3 DNA reads TGTGCCAGCAGCTTCAGGCTGGGTTCTAGCACAGATACGCAGTATTTT.

The rearrangement uses TRBV4-1 and TRBJ1-6, with TRBD1 as a possible D gene (5 bases). V was pared by 1 base and J by 1 base, with 8 bases between. The germline gives CDR1 MGHRA, CDR2 YSYEKL. The CDR3 sequence is 16 residues long. CDR3 in DNA: TGCGCCAGCAGCCAAGGGGGCAGGTCCTATAATTCACCCCTCCACTTT. Protein sequence: CASSQGGRSYNSPLHF.

The V and J genes are TRBV6-4 and TRBJ2-2; perhaps TRBD1 as D (6 bases). Trimming left V 8 bases short and J 0 bases short, with 13 bases between. The CDR3 covers 15 residues. The germline gives CDR1 MRHNA, CDR2 SNTAGT. This chain's CDR3 is CASGPGTTNTGELFF. CDR3 DNA sequence: TGTGCCAGCGGCCCCGGGACAACGAACACCGGGGAGCTGTTTTTT.

The V call is TRBV18, the J call TRBJ2-5; D unclear. V shed 2 bases and J shed 2 bases, with 15 bases lying between them. The CDR3 loop spans 16 amino acids. CDR1 KGHSH and CDR2 LQKENI come from the germline V gene. The CDR3 spells CASSPESPTDQETQYF. CDR3 bases: TGTGCCAGCTCACCAGAGTCTCCAACCGATCAAGAGACCCAGTACTTC.